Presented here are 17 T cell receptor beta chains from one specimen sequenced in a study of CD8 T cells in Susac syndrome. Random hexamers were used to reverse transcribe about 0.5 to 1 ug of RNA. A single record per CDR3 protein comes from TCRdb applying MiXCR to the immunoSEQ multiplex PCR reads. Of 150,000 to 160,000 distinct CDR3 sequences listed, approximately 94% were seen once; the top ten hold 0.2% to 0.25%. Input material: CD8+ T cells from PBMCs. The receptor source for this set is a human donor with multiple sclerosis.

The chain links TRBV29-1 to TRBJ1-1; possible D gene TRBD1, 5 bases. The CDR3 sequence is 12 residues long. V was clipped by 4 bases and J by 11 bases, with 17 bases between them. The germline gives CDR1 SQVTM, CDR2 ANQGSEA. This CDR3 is CSVGVGWDAAFF. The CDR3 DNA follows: TGCAGCGTTGGAGTGGGTTGGGACGCGGCTTTCTTT. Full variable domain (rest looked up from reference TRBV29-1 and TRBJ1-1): SAVISQKPSRDICQRGTSLTIQCQVDSQVTMMFWYRQQPGQSLTLIATANQGSEATYESGFVIDKFPISRPNLTFSTLTVSNMSPEDSSIYLCSVGVGWDAAFFGQGTRLTVV.

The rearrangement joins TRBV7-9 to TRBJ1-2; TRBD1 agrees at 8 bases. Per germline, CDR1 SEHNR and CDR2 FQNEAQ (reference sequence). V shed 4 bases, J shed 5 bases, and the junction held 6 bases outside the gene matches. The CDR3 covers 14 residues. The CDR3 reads CASSSGQEPYGYTF. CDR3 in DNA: TGTGCCAGCAGCTCGGGACAGGAGCCATATGGCTACACCTTC.

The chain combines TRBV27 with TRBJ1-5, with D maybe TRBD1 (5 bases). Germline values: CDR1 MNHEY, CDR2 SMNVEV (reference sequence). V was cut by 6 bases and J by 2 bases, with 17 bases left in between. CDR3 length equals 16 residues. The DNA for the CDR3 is TGTGCCAGCAGACCCTCAGGGTCTGGTGGCAATCAGCCCCAGCATTTT. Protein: CASRPSGSGGNQPQHF.

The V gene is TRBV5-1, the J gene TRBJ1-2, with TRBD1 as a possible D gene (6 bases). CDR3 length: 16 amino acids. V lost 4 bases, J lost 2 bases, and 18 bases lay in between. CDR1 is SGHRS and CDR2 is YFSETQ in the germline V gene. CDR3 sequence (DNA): TGCGCCAGCAGCGGACCCTCCCCCGACAGGAACTATGGCTACACCTTC. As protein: CASSGPSPDRNYGYTF.

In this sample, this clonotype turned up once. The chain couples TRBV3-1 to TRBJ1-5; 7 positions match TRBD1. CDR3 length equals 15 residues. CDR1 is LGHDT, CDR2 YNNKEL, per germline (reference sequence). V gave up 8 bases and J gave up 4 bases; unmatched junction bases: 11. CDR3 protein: CASQEGTADNQPQHF. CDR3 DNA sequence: TGTGCCAGCCAAGAGGGGACAGCAGATAATCAGCCCCAGCATTTT. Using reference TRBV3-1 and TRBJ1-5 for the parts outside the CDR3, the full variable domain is DTAVSQTPKYLVTQMGNDKSIKCEQNLGHDTMYWYKQDSKKFLKIMFSYNNKELIINETVPNRFSPKSPDKAHLNLHINSLELGDSAVYFCASQEGTADNQPQHFGDGTRLSIL.

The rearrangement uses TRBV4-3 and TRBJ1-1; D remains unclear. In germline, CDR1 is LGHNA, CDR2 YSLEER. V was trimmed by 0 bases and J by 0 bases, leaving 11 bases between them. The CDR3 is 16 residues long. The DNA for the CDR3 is TGCGCCAGCAGCCAAGATCATGAGACGGTGAACACTGAAGCTTTCTTT. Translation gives CASSQDHETVNTEAFF.

For the CDR3, the DNA is TGCGCCAGCAGCCAAGATGATCGTCAGCCCCAGCATTTT. Protein product: CASSQDDRQPQHF. The rearrangement joins TRBV4-1 to TRBJ1-5; D ambiguous. The CDR3 has 13 residues. The germline CDR1 and CDR2 sequences are MGHRA and YSYEKL. V dropped 0 bases and J dropped 6 bases, with 6 bases sitting between them.

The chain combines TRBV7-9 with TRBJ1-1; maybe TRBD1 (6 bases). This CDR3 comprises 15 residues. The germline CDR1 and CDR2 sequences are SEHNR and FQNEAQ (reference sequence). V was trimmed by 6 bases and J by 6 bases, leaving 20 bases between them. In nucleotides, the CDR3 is TGTGCCAGCAGACCCCCAGGGGTTAGTGTGGCTGAAGCTTTCTTT. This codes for CASRPPGVSVAEAFF.

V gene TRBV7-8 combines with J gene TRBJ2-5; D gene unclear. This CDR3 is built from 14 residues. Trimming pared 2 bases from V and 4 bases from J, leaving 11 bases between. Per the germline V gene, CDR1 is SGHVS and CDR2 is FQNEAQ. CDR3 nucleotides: TGTGCCAGCAGCTTACGATCAGTTCGAGAGACCCAGTACTTC. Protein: CASSLRSVRETQYF.

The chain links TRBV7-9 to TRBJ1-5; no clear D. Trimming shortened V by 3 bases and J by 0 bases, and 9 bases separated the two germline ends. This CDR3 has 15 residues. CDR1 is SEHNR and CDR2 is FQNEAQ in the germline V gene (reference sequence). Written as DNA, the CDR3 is TGTGCCAGCAGCTTGCGGGGAGATAGCAATCAGCCCCAGCATTTT. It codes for CASSLRGDSNQPQHF. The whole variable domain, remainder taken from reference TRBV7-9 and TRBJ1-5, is DTGVSQNPRHKITKRGQNVTFRCDPISEHNRLYWYRQTLGQGPEFLTYFQNEAQLEKSRLLSDRFSAERPKGSFSTLEIQRTEQGDSAMYLCASSLRGDSNQPQHFGDGTRLSIL.

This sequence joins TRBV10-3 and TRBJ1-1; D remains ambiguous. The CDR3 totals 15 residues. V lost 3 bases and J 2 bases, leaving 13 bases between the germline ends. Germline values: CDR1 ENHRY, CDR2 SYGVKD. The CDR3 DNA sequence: TGTGCCATCAGTGATATTGATGGGCTCAACACTGAAGCTTTCTTT. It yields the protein CAISDIDGLNTEAFF.

The CDR3 region is CASSPGPRDSPLHF. For the CDR3, the DNA is TGTGCCAGCAGTCCGGGACCTCGGGATTCACCCCTCCACTTT. The chain recombines TRBV6-2 or TRBV6-3 with TRBJ1-6; TRBD1 might be the D (5 bases). The V end was cut by 5 bases, the J end by 8 bases, with 13 bases between. The length of the CDR3 is 14 residues. Germline-derived CDR1 and CDR2 are MNHEY and SVGEGT.

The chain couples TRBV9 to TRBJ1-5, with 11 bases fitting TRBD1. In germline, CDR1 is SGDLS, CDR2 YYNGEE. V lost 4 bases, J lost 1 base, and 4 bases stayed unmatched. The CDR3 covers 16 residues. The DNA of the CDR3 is TGTGCCAGCAGCCCTGGGGACAGGGGGAGCAATCAGCCCCAGCATTTT. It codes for CASSPGDRGSNQPQHF.

The CDR3 reads CAISAPGGYEQYF. The CDR3 nucleotides are TGTGCCATCAGTGCTCCAGGGGGCTACGAGCAGTACTTC. The V gene is TRBV10-3, the J gene TRBJ2-7; 7 bases agree with TRBD1. Germline CDR1 is ENHRY and CDR2 is SYGVKD. The junction had 3 bases not matched to a gene; V was cut back by 4 bases and J by 3 bases. The CDR3 length is 13 residues.

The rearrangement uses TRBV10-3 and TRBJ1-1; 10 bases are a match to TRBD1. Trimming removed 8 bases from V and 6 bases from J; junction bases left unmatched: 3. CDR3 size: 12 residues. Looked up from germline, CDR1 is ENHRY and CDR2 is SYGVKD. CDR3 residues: CAIGQGVAEAFF. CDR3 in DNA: TGTGCCATCGGACAGGGGGTCGCTGAAGCTTTCTTT.

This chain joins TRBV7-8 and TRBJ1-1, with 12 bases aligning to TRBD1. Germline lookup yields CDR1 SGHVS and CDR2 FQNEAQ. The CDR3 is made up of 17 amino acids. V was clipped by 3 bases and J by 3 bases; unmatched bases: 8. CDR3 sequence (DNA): TGTGCCAGCAGCTTTAACCGGGACAGGGGGCTATACACTGAAGCTTTCTTT. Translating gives CASSFNRDRGLYTEAFF.

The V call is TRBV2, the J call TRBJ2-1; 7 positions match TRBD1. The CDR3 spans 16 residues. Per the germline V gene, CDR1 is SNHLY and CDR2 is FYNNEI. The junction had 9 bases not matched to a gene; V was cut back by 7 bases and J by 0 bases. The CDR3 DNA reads TGTGCCAGCATGAACTCGACAGGGCGCTCCTACAATGAGCAGTTCTTC. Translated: CASMNSTGRSYNEQFF. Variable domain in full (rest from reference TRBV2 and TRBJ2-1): EPEVTQTPSHQVTQMGQEVILRCVPISNHLYFYWYRQILGQKVEFLVSFYNNEISEKSEIFDDQFSVERPDGSNFTLKIRSTKLEDSAMYFCASMNSTGRSYNEQFFGPGTRLTVL.